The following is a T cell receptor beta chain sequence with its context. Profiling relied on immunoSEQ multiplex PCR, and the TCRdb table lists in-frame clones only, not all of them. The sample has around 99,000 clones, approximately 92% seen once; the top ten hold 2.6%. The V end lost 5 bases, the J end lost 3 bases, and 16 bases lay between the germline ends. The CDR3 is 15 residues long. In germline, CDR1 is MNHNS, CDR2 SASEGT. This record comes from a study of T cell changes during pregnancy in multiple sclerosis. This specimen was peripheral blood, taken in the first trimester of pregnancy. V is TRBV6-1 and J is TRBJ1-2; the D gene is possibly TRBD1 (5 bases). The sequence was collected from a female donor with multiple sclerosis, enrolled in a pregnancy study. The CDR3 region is CASSSIIGVHYGYTF. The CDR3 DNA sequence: TGTGCCAGCAGTTCCATTATAGGGGTTCACTATGGCTACACCTTC.